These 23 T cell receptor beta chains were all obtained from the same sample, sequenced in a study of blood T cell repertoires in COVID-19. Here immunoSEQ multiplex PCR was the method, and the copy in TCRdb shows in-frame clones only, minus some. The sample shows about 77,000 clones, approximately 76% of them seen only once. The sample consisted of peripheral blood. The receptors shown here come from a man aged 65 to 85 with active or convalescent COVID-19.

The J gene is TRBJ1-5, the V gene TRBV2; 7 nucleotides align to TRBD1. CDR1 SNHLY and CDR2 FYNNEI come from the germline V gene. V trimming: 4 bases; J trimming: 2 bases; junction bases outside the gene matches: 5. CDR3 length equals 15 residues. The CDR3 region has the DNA TGTGCCAGCAGTGGTCAGGGGGGAGGCAATCAGCCCCAGCATTTT. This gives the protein CASSGQGGGNQPQHF.

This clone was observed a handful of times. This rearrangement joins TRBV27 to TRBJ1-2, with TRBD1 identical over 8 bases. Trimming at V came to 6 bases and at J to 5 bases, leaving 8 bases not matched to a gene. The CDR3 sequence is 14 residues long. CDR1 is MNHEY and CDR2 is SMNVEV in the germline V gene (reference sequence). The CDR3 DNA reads TGTGCCAGCAGGTTCCAGGGGGCCGGATATGGCTACACCTTC. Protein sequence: CASRFQGAGYGYTF.

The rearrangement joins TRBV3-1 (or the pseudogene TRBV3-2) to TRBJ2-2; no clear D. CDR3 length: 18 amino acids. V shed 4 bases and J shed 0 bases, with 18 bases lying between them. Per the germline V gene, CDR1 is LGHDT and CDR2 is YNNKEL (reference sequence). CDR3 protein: CASSPPRGQTTNTGELFF. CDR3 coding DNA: TGTGCCAGCAGCCCGCCCCGTGGGCAAACGACGAACACCGGGGAGCTGTTTTTT.

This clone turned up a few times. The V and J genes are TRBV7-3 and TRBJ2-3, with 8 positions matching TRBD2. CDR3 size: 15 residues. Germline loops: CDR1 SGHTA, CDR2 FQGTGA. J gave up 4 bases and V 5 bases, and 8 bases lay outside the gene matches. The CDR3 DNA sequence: TGTGCCAGCAGCCCAAAAAGCGGGGGACCAGATACGCAGTATTTT. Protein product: CASSPKSGGPDTQYF. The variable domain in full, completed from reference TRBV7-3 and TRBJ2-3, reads GAGVSQTPSNKVTEKGKYVELRCDPISGHTALYWYRQSLGQGPEFLIYFQGTGAADDSGLPNDRFFAVRPEGSVSTLKIQRTERGDSAVYLCASSPKSGGPDTQYFGPGTRLTVL.

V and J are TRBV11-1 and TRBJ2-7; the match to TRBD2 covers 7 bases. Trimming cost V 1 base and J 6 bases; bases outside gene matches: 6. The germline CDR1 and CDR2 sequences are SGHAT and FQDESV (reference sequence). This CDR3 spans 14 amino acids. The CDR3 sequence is CASSLGREYGEQYF. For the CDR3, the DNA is TGTGCCAGCAGCTTAGGGCGGGAGTATGGCGAGCAGTACTTC.

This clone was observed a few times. This CDR3 reads CAAGTGTYEQYF. The CDR3 nucleotides read TGTGCCGCCGGGACAGGGACTTACGAGCAGTACTTC. V gene TRBV6-5 combines with J gene TRBJ2-7, with 9 bases lining up with TRBD1. The V segment lost 11 bases and the J segment 4 bases; nucleotides outside the gene matches: 6. The CDR3 extends over 12 amino acids. Germline assignment: CDR1 MNHEY and CDR2 SVGAGI.

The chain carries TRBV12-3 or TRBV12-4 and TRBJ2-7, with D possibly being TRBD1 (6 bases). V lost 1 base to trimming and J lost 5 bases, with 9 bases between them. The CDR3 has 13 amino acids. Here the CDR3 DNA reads TGTGCCAGCAGTTTAGGCAGACAGGACGAGCAGTACTTC. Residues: CASSLGRQDEQYF.

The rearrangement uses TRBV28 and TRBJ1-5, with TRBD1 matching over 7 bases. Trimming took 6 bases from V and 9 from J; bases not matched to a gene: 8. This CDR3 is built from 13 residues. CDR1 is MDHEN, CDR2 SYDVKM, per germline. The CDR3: CASRIQGTGPQHF. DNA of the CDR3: TGTGCCAGCAGAATACAGGGGACGGGGCCCCAGCATTTT.

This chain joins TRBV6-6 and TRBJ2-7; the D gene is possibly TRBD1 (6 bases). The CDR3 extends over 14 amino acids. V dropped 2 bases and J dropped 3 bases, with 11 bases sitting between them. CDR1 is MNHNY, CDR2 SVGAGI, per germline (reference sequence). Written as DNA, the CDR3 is TGTGCCAGCAGTTACGCTGGCAGGGGCTACGAGCAGTACTTC. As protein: CASSYAGRGYEQYF.

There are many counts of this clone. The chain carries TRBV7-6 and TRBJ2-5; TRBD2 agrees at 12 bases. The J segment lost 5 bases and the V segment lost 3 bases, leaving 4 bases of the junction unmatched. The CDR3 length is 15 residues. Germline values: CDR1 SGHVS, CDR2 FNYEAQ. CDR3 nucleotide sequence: TGTGCCAGCAGCTTTCCTAGCGGGGGGGCGGAGACCCAGTACTTC. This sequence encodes CASSFPSGGAETQYF.

CDR3 DNA: TGTGCCAGCAGCGTGACCGGGACTAGCGGCACAGATACGCAGTATTTT. The encoded protein is CASSVTGTSGTDTQYF. This sequence joins TRBV9 and TRBJ2-3; 10 bases match TRBD2. Germline V lookup: CDR1 SGDLS, CDR2 YYNGEE. V was pared by 2 bases and J by 1 base, with 4 bases of the junction left unmatched. The CDR3 totals 16 residues.

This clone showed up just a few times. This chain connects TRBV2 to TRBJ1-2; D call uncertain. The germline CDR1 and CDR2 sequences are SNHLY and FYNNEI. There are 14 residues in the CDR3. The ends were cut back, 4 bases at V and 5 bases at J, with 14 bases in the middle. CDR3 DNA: TGTGCCAGCAGTGCGCGAGGATCCGAATATGGCTACACCTTC. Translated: CASSARGSEYGYTF.

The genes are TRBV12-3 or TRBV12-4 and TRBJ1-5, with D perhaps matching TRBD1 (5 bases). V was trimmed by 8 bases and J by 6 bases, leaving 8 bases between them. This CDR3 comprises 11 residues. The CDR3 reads CASQGSQPQHF. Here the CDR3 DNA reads TGTGCCAGCCAGGGAAGTCAGCCCCAGCATTTT.

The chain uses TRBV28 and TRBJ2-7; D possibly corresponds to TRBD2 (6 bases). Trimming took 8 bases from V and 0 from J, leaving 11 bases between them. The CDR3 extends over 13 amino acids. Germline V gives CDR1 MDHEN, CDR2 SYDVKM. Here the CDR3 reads CASGRGGSYEQYF. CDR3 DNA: TGTGCCAGCGGGCGGGGTGGCTCCTACGAGCAGTACTTC.

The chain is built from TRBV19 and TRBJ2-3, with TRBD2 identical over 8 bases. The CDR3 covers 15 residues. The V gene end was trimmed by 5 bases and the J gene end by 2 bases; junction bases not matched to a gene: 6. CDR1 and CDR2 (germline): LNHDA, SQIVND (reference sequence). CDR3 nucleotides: TGTGCCAGTAGTCTGGGCGGGGGGAACACAGATACGCAGTATTTT. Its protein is CASSLGGGNTDTQYF.

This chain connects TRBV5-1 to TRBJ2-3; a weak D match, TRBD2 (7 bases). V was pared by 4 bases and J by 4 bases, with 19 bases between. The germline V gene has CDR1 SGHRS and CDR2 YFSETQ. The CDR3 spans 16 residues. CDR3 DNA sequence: TGCGCCAGCAGCCTGTCTGGCGGGGGCGGGGCAGATACGCAGTATTTT. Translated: CASSLSGGGGADTQYF.

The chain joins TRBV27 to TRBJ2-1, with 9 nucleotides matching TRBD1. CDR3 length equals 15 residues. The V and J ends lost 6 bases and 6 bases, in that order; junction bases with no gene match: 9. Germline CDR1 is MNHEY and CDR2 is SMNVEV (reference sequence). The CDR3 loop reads CASRRAPTGGNEQFF. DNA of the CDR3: TGTGCCAGCAGACGGGCCCCGACAGGGGGCAATGAGCAGTTCTTC.

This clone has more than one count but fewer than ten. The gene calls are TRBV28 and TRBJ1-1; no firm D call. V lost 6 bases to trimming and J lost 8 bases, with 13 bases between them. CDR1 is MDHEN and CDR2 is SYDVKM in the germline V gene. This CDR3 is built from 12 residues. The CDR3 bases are TGTGCCAGCAGCCGTCGTGATCGGGAAGCTTTCTTT. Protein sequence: CASSRRDREAFF. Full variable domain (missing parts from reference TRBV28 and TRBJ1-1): DVKVTQSSRYLVKRTGEKVFLECVQDMDHENMFWYRQDPGLGLRLIYFSYDVKMKEKGDIPEGYSVSREKKERFSLILESASTNQTSMYLCASSRRDREAFFGQGTRLTVV.

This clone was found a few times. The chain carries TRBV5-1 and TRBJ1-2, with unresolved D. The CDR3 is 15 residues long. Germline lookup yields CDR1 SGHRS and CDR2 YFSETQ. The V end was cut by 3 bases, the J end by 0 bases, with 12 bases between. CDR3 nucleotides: TGCGCCAGCAGCTCAACACTTGGGCCTAACTATGGCTACACCTTC. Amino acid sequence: CASSSTLGPNYGYTF.

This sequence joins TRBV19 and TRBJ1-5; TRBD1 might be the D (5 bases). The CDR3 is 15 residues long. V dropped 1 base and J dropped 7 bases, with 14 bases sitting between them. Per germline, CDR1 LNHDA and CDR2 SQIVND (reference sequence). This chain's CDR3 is CASSIAHQGGQPQHF. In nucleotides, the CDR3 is TGTGCCAGTAGTATAGCTCACCAGGGAGGGCAGCCCCAGCATTTT.

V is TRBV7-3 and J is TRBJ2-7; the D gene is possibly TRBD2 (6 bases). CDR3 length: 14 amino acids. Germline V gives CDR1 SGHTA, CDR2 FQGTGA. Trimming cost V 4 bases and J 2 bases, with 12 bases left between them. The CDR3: CASSSGAGAYEQYF. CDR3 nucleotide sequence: TGTGCCAGCAGCTCCGGAGCGGGCGCCTACGAGCAGTACTTC. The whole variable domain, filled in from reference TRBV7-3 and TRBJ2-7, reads GAGVSQTPSNKVTEKGKYVELRCDPISGHTALYWYRQSLGQGPEFLIYFQGTGAADDSGLPNDRFFAVRPEGSVSTLKIQRTERGDSAVYLCASSSGAGAYEQYFGPGTRLTVT.

CDR3 amino acids: CASSEQGSTEAFF. The CDR3, as DNA: TGTGCCAGCAGTGAACAGGGATCCACTGAAGCTTTCTTT. The chain has TRBV2 and TRBJ1-1; D perhaps matches TRBD1 (5 bases). Germline lookup yields CDR1 SNHLY and CDR2 FYNNEI. The CDR3 is 13 amino acids. Deletions cut 2 bases from V and 4 bases from J, with 8 bases between.

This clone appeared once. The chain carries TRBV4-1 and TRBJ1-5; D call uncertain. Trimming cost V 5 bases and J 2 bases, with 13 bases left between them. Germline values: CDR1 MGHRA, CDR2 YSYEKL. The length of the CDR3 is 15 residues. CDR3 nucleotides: TGCGCCAGCAGCTCCACGTGGGGAGGCAATCAGCCCCAGCATTTT. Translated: CASSSTWGGNQPQHF.